This entry concerns a single T cell receptor (beta chain). The entry originates in a study of blood T cell repertoires in COVID-19. Across the study: The United States, Italy and Spain were the sources of the acute and convalescent COVID-19 samples. T cells, B-cell-depleted T cells, or PBMCs provided the cDNA or gDNA that served as material.

CDR1 is LGHNA, CDR2 YSLEER, per germline. V shed 3 bases and J 2 bases; nucleotides not matched to a gene: 9. The length of the CDR3 is 16 residues. As originally analysed: Nucleated cell number was recorded as an estimate derived from reference gene primer amplification. Data came from immunoSEQ multiplex PCR; TCRdb stores just in-frame clones and leaves some out. V, J and clone size derive from that table, while D and trimming were established from the DNA sequence. The table includes more than 300,000 clones, about 86% detected once. This rearrangement joins TRBV4-3 to TRBJ1-1, with 7 positions matching TRBD1. Sequenced sample: peripheral blood. This receptor was obtained from a woman aged 50 to 60 with acute or convalescent COVID-19. The CDR3 sequence: CASSQPPGTANTEAFF. For the CDR3, the DNA is TGCGCCAGCAGCCAGCCACCGGGGACAGCCAACACTGAAGCTTTCTTT.